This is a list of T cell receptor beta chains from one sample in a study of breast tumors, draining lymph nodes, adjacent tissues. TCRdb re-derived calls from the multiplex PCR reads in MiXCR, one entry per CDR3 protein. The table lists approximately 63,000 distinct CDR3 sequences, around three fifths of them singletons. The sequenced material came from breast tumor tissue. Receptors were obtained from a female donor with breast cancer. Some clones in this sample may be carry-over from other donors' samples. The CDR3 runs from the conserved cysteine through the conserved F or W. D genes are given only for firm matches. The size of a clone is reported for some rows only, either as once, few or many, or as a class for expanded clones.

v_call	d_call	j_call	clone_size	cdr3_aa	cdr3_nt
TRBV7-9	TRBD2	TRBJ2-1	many	CASSLVSLAGNNEQFF	TGTGCCAGCAGCTTAGTGTCCCTAGCGGGGAACAATGAGCAGTTCTTC
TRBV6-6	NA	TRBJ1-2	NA	CASSSQENYGYTF	TGTGCCAGCAGTTCACAGGAAAACTATGGCTACACCTTC
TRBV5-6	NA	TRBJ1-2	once	CASSFPGPGAGYTF	TGTGCCAGCAGCTTTCCAGGACCGGGGGCAGGCTACACCTTC
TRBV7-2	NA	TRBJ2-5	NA	CAGSPTLGSQETQYF	TGTGCCGGCAGTCCGACCCTAGGGAGCCAAGAGACCCAGTACTTC
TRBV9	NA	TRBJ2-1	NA	CASSVGPPGDEQFF	TGTGCCAGCAGCGTAGGACCCCCCGGGGATGAGCAGTTCTTC
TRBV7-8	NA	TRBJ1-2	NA	CASSSSRGANYGYTF	TGTGCCAGCAGCTCCAGCAGAGGTGCCAACTATGGCTACACCTTC
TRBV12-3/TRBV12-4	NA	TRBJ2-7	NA	CASTSGTYEQYF	TGTGCCAGCACCTCCGGGACCTATGAGCAGTACTTC
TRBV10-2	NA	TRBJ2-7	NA	CASSDRLYFYEQYF	TGCGCCAGCAGTGACAGACTTTACTTCTACGAGCAGTACTTC
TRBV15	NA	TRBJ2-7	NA	CATSRGSSYEQYF	TGTGCCACCAGCAGAGGCAGCTCCTACGAGCAGTACTTC
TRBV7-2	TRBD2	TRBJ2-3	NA	CASSLEASGGVTDTQYF	TGTGCCAGCAGCTTAGAGGCTAGCGGGGGGGTGACAGATACGCAGTATTTT
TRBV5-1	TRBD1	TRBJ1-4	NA	CASSPQGANEKLFF	TGCGCCAGCAGCCCACAGGGGGCTAATGAAAAACTGTTTTTT
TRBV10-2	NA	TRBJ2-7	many	CAIGPSYEQYF	TGCGCCATCGGTCCATCTTACGAGCAGTACTTC
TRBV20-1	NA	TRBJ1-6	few	CSARATGTVNSPLHF	TGCAGTGCTAGAGCAACCGGGACGGTGAATTCACCCCTCCACTTT
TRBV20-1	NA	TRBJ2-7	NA	CSAREGTEYEQYF	TGCAGTGCTAGAGAAGGGACGGAGTACGAGCAGTACTTC
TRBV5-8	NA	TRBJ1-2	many	CASSLPYGYTF	TGTGCCAGCAGCCTCCCCTATGGCTACACCTTC
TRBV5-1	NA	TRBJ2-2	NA	CASSLARANGELFF	TGCGCCAGCAGCTTGGCGCGGGCAAACGGGGAGCTGTTTTTT
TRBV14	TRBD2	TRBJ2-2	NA	CASSQLAGASTGELLF	TGTGCCAGCAGCCAACTAGCGGGGGCCTCGACCGGGGAGCTGCTTTTT
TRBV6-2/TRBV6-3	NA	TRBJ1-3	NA	CASSFLAGGLGNTIYF	TGTGCCAGCAGTTTCCTAGCGGGGGGCCTGGGAAACACCATATATTTT
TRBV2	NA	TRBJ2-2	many	CASSEAQGNTGELFF	TGTGCCAGCAGTGAAGCGCAGGGAAACACCGGGGAGCTGTTTTTT
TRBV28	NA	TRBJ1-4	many	CASSFNTAGEKLFF	TGTGCCAGCAGTTTTAACACGGCCGGCGAAAAACTGTTTTTT
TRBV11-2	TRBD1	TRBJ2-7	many	CASSLGGQGASYEQYF	TGTGCCAGCAGTTTGGGAGGACAGGGGGCCTCCTACGAGCAGTACTTC
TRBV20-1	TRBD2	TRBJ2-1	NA	CSARERGGQNEQFF	TGCAGTGCTAGAGAGCGGGGGGGCCAGAATGAGCAGTTCTTC
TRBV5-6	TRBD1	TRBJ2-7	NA	CASSLMGTALTEQYF	TGTGCCAGCAGCTTGATGGGGACAGCCCTTACGGAGCAGTACTTC
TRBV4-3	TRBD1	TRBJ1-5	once	CASSQQLTGRQPQHF	TGCGCCAGCAGCCAACAACTGACAGGGAGGCAGCCCCAGCATTTT
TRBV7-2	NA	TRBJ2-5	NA	CASSFLEGHFF	TGTGCCAGCAGTTTCCTAGAGGGGCATTTCTTC
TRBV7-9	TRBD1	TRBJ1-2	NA	CASSPRQGARGYTF	TGTGCCAGCAGCCCTCGACAGGGGGCGCGTGGCTACACCTTC
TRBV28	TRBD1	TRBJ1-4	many	CASRLPGQGDEKLFF	TGTGCCAGCAGGCTCCCGGGACAGGGTGATGAAAAACTGTTTTTT
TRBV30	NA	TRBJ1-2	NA	CAWRAGGSERLGYTF	TGTGCCTGGAGAGCCGGAGGCTCGGAACGTCTTGGCTACACCTTC
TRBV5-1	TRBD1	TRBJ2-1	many	CASSLGTGPINEQFF	TGCGCCAGCAGCTTAGGGACAGGGCCCATCAATGAGCAGTTCTTC
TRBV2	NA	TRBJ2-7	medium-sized	CASSEDGNYEQYF	TGTGCCAGCAGTGAAGACGGGAACTACGAGCAGTACTTC
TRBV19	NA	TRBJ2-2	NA	CASRGLGGDGELFF	TGTGCCAGTAGGGGGCTGGGGGGTGACGGGGAGCTGTTTTTT
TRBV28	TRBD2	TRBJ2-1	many	CASRGRGSYNEQFF	TGTGCCAGCCGCGGGAGGGGCTCCTACAATGAGCAGTTCTTC
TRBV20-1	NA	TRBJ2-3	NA	CSARDSTGDSYNEQYF	TGCAGTGCTAGAGATTCCACAGGCGATTCCTACAATGAGCAGTATTTT
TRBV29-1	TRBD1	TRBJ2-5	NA	CSVGQAQETQYF	TGCAGCGTAGGACAGGCACAAGAGACCCAGTACTTC
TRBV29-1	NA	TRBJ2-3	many	CSVARETDTQYF	TGCAGCGTTGCCAGGGAGACAGATACGCAGTATTTT
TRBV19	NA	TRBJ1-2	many	CASSDTGQLGYTF	TGTGCCAGCAGCGACACGGGCCAACTTGGCTACACCTTC
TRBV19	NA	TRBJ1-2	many	CASSTQSYGYTF	TGTGCCAGTAGTACCCAGAGCTATGGCTACACCTTC
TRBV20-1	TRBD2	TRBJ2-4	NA	CSANGGASDIQYF	TGCAGTGCCAACGGGGGGGCATCGGACATTCAGTACTTC
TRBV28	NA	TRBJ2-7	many	CASSQTHEQYF	TGTGCCAGCAGCCAAACCCACGAGCAGTACTTC
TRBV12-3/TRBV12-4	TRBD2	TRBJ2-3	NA	CASSSYSGGADTQYF	TGTGCCAGCAGTTCGTATAGCGGGGGGGCTGATACGCAGTATTTT
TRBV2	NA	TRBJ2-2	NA	CASKGGVGELFF	TGTGCCAGCAAGGGGGGCGTCGGGGAGCTGTTTTTC
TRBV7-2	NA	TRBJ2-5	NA	CASSLDLKTQYF	TGTGCCAGCAGCTTAGACTTAAAGACCCAGTACTTC